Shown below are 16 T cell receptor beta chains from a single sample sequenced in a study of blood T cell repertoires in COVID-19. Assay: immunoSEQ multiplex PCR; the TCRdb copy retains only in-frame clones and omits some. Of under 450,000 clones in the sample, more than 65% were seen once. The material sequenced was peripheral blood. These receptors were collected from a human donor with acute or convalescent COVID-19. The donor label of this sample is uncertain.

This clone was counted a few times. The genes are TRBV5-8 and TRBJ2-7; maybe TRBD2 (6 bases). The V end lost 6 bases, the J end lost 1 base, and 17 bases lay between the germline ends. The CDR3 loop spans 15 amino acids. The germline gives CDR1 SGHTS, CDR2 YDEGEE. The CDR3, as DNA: TGTGCCAGCACCTTAGGATTAGCGGATTCCTACGAGCAGTACTTC. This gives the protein CASTLGLADSYEQYF.

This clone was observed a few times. The DNA of the CDR3 is TGTGCCATCAACCCGAATGACCGGAAGGGGGGGGGAAACACTGAAGCTTTCTTT. The encoded protein is CAINPNDRKGGGNTEAFF. The V call is TRBV27, the J call TRBJ1-1; TRBD1 is a possible D gene (6 bases). CDR1 and CDR2 (germline): MNHEY, SMNVEV (reference sequence). The V and J ends lost 10 bases and 2 bases respectively, with 29 bases between them. The CDR3 has 18 amino acids.

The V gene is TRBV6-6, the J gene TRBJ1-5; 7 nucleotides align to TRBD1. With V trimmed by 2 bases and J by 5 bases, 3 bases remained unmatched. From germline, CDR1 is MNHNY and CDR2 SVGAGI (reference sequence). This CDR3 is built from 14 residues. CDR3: CASSYRDSHQPQHF. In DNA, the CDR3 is TGTGCCAGCAGTTACAGGGACAGTCATCAGCCCCAGCATTTT.

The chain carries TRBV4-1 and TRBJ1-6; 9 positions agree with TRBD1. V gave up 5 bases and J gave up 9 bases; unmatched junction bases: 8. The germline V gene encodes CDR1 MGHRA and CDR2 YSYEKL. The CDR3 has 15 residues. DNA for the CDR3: TGCGCCAGCAGCGACCCGGGACAGGGCTTTTCACCCCTCCACTTT. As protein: CASSDPGQGFSPLHF.

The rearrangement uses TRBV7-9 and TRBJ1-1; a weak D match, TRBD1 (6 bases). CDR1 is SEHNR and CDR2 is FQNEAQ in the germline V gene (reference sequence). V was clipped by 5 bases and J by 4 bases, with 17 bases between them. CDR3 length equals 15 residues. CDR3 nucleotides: TGTGCCAGCAGCCTGACGACAGGTTTGATCACTGAAGCTTTCTTT. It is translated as CASSLTTGLITEAFF.

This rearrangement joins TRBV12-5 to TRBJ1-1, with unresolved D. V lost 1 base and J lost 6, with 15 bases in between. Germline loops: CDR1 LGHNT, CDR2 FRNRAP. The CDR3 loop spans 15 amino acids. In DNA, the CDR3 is TGTGCTAGTGGTTTGGGTGACACCCGGGGTGCTGAAGCTTTCTTT. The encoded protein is CASGLGDTRGAEAFF.

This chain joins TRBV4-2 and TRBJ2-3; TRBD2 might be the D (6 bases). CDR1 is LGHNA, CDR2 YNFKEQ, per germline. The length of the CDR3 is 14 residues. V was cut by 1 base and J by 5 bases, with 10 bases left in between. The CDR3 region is CASSQAGVRDTQYF. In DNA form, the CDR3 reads TGTGCCAGCAGCCAAGCGGGGGTGCGAGATACGCAGTATTTT.

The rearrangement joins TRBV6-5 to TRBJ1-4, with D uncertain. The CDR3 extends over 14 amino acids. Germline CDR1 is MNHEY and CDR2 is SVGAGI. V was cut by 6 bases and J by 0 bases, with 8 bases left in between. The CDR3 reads CASSHSSTNEKLFF. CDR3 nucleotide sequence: TGTGCCAGCAGCCACTCATCAACTAATGAAAAACTGTTTTTT.

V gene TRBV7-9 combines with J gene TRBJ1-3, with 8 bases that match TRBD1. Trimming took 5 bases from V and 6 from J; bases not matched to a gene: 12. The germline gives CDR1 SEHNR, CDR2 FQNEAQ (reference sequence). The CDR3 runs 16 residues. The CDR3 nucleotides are TGTGCCAGCAGCCGGGACAGGATTTTGGAGGCAAACACCATATATTTT. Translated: CASSRDRILEANTIYF.

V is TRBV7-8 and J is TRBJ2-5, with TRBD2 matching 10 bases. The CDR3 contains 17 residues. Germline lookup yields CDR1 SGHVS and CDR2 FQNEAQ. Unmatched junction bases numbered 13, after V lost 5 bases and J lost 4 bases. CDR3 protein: CASSQPGTSAFRETQYF. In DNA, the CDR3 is TGTGCCAGCAGCCAACCCGGGACTAGCGCTTTCAGAGAGACCCAGTACTTC.

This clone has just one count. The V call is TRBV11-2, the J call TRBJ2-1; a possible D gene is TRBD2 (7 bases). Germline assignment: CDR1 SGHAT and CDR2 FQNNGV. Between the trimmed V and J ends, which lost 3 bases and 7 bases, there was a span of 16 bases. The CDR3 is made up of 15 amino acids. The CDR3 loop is CASSFIAGARNEQFF. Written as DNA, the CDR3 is TGTGCCAGCAGCTTCATCGCGGGGGCTAGGAATGAGCAGTTCTTC.

DNA of the CDR3: TGCAGCGCTCGTCCCGGGACTAGCGGGGCGTCGTTTGGGGGTTACTACAATGAGCAGTTCTTC. Translated, it gives CSARPGTSGASFGGYYNEQFF. The rearrangement links TRBV29-1 to TRBJ2-1; 13 positions agree with TRBD2. Germline V gene sequence: CDR1 SQVTM, CDR2 ANQGSEA. The CDR3 consists of 21 residues. V was clipped by 7 bases and J by 3 bases; unmatched bases: 24.

The CDR3: CASRTDRGRGKLFF. As DNA, the CDR3 is TGTGCCAGCAGGACGGACAGGGGGCGCGGAAAACTGTTTTTT. This chain connects TRBV28 to TRBJ1-4, with TRBD1 matching 11 bases. The trim removed 6 bases at V and 10 bases at J, leaving 7 bases unmatched. Looked up from germline, CDR1 is MDHEN and CDR2 is SYDVKM. The CDR3 totals 14 residues.

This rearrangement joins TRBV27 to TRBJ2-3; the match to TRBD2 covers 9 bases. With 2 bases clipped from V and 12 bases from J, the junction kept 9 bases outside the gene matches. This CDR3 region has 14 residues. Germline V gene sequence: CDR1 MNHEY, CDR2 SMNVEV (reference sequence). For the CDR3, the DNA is TGTGCCAGCAGTTTAGCGGGGGGGCGTCTTTCCCAGTATTTT. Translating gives CASSLAGGRLSQYF.

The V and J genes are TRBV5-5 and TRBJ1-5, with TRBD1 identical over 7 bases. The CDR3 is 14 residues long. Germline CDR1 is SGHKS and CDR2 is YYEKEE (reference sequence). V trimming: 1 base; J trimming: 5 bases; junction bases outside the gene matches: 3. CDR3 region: CASSLRTGDQPQHF. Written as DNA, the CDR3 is TGTGCCAGCAGCTTGCGTACAGGGGATCAGCCCCAGCATTTT.

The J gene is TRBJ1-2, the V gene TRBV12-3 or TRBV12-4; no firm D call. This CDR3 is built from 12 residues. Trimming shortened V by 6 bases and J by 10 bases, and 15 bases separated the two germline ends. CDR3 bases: TGTGCCAGCAGGAAACCGGGAAGTTCCTACACCTTC. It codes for CASRKPGSSYTF.